The rows below give T cell receptor beta chains drawn from one sample of a study of Graves' ophthalmopathy and Graves' hyperthyroidism. TCRdb analysed the multiplex PCR reads with MiXCR anew, one entry per CDR3 protein. The sample lists over a million distinct CDR3 sequences, around a third occurring once. Sequencing used peripheral blood or thyroid tissue (not recorded which). The receptors come from an adult man with Graves' hyperthyroidism. CDR3s include the opening cysteine and the closing phenylalanine or tryptophan. A D gene is named only where the DNA matches it firmly. Rows give clone size only sometimes, using once, few, many, or a class for an expanded clone.

clone size: many; D gene: TRBD1; J gene: TRBJ2-7; V gene: TRBV7-6; CDR3 protein: CASSLDGTAYEQYF; CDR3 DNA: TGTGCCAGCAGCTTAGATGGGACAGCCTACGAGCAGTACTTC
clone size: -; D gene: TRBD1; J gene: TRBJ1-5; V gene: TRBV29-1; CDR3 protein: CSVGTGINQPQHF; CDR3 DNA: TGCAGCGTGGGGACAGGGATCAATCAGCCCCAGCATTTT
clone size: few; D gene: -; J gene: TRBJ1-5; V gene: TRBV19; CDR3 protein: CASRQLTASNQPQHF; CDR3 DNA: TGTGCCAGTAGGCAACTTACAGCTAGCAATCAGCCCCAGCATTTT
clone size: -; D gene: -; J gene: TRBJ2-7; V gene: TRBV27; CDR3 protein: CASSSRSGAGLGEQYF; CDR3 DNA: TGTGCCAGCAGTTCCCGCTCGGGGGCGGGACTGGGCGAGCAGTACTTC
clone size: -; D gene: TRBD1; J gene: TRBJ1-2; V gene: TRBV25-1; CDR3 protein: CASSEGQGAIYGYTF; CDR3 DNA: TGTGCCAGCAGTGAAGGACAGGGGGCGATTTATGGCTACACCTTC
clone size: -; D gene: TRBD1; J gene: TRBJ1-2; V gene: TRBV7-9; CDR3 protein: CASSSPDRDYGYTF; CDR3 DNA: TGTGCCAGCAGCTCGCCCGACAGGGACTATGGCTACACCTTC
clone size: many; D gene: -; J gene: TRBJ1-1; V gene: TRBV14; CDR3 protein: CASSPTRGGTHTEAFF; CDR3 DNA: TGTGCCAGCAGCCCTACCCGGGGTGGTACACACACTGAAGCTTTCTTT
clone size: -; D gene: -; J gene: TRBJ1-2; V gene: TRBV9; CDR3 protein: CASSDLNRANYGYTF; CDR3 DNA: TGTGCCAGCAGCGATCTTAACCGGGCCAACTATGGCTACACCTTC
clone size: -; D gene: TRBD2; J gene: TRBJ2-1; V gene: TRBV7-7; CDR3 protein: CASSLTASGGASSYNEQFF; CDR3 DNA: TGTGCCAGCAGCTTAACGGCTAGCGGGGGGGCGAGCTCCTACAATGAGCAGTTCTTC
clone size: -; D gene: -; J gene: TRBJ2-7; V gene: TRBV5-1; CDR3 protein: CASSRGMGYEQYF; CDR3 DNA: TGCGCCAGCAGCCGGGGCATGGGCTACGAGCAGTACTTC
clone size: -; D gene: TRBD1; J gene: TRBJ1-2; V gene: TRBV5-1; CDR3 protein: CASSSGQEYGYTF; CDR3 DNA: TGCGCCAGCAGCTCCGGACAGGAATATGGCTACACCTTC
clone size: -; D gene: TRBD1; J gene: TRBJ1-5; V gene: TRBV29-1; CDR3 protein: CSVGWTGGRQPQHF; CDR3 DNA: TGCAGCGTTGGTTGGACAGGGGGCCGTCAGCCCCAGCATTTT
clone size: few; D gene: -; J gene: TRBJ1-2; V gene: TRBV5-5; CDR3 protein: CASSQEIDGTRYGYTF; CDR3 DNA: TGCGCCAGCAGCCAAGAGATCGATGGGACTCGCTATGGCTACACCTTC
clone size: medium-sized; D gene: -; J gene: TRBJ1-3; V gene: TRBV29-1; CDR3 protein: CSVGWLGNTIYF; CDR3 DNA: TGCAGCGTAGGGTGGCTGGGAAACACCATATATTTT
clone size: many; D gene: -; J gene: TRBJ1-5; V gene: TRBV27; CDR3 protein: CASSLTSGAHQPQHF; CDR3 DNA: TGTGCCAGCAGTTTAACATCTGGGGCCCATCAGCCCCAGCATTTT
clone size: few; D gene: -; J gene: TRBJ1-4; V gene: TRBV12-3/TRBV12-4; CDR3 protein: CASSPDGGTEKLFF; CDR3 DNA: TGTGCCAGCAGCCCAGACGGGGGGACCGAAAAACTGTTTTTT
clone size: -; D gene: -; J gene: TRBJ2-5; V gene: TRBV7-8; CDR3 protein: CASSVSAGTQETQYF; CDR3 DNA: TGTGCCAGCAGCGTCTCAGCCGGGACTCAAGAGACCCAGTACTTC
clone size: few; D gene: TRBD1; J gene: TRBJ1-1; V gene: TRBV11-2; CDR3 protein: CASSLSGGTGVWWTEAFF; CDR3 DNA: TGTGCCAGCAGCCTAAGTGGCGGGACAGGGGTTTGGTGGACTGAAGCTTTCTTT
clone size: many; D gene: -; J gene: TRBJ2-6; V gene: TRBV7-9; CDR3 protein: CASSFSSPGTPRSGANVLTF; CDR3 DNA: TGTGCCAGCAGCTTTTCTAGCCCTGGGACACCCCGCTCTGGGGCCAACGTCCTGACTTTC
clone size: few; D gene: -; J gene: TRBJ2-5; V gene: TRBV6-5; CDR3 protein: CASSYSTGLEETQYF; CDR3 DNA: TGTGCCAGCAGTTACTCGACAGGTCTCGAAGAGACCCAGTACTTC
clone size: once; D gene: TRBD1; J gene: TRBJ2-7; V gene: TRBV11-2; CDR3 protein: CASSARTGGAGEQYF; CDR3 DNA: TGTGCCAGCAGCGCAAGGACAGGGGGCGCGGGGGAGCAGTACTTC
clone size: few; D gene: TRBD1; J gene: TRBJ1-2; V gene: TRBV11-2; CDR3 protein: CASSLRGQRGYGYTF; CDR3 DNA: TGTGCCAGCAGCTTAAGGGGGCAGAGGGGCTATGGCTACACCTTC
clone size: many; D gene: -; J gene: TRBJ1-5; V gene: TRBV6-5; CDR3 protein: CASTDTGSNQPQHF; CDR3 DNA: TGTGCCAGCACTGATACAGGGAGCAATCAGCCCCAGCATTTT
clone size: -; D gene: -; J gene: TRBJ2-7; V gene: TRBV15; CDR3 protein: CATRNGPYEQYF; CDR3 DNA: TGTGCCACCCGAAACGGCCCTTACGAGCAGTACTTC
clone size: few; D gene: TRBD2; J gene: TRBJ2-7; V gene: TRBV7-2; CDR3 protein: CASSLTGTSGRGAYEQYF; CDR3 DNA: TGTGCCAGCAGCTTAACCGGGACTAGCGGACGGGGCGCCTACGAGCAGTACTTC
clone size: many; D gene: -; J gene: TRBJ1-5; V gene: TRBV19; CDR3 protein: CASSIRDVKVLSNQPQHF; CDR3 DNA: TGTGCCAGTAGTATACGCGACGTTAAAGTCCTTAGCAATCAGCCCCAGCATTTT
clone size: once; D gene: TRBD1; J gene: TRBJ1-4; V gene: TRBV2; CDR3 protein: CASSERQGGKGRNEKLFF; CDR3 DNA: TGTGCCAGCAGTGAGCGACAGGGTGGTAAGGGGAGGAATGAAAAACTGTTTTTT
clone size: -; D gene: -; J gene: TRBJ1-2; V gene: TRBV30; CDR3 protein: CAWGKGRGYGYTF; CDR3 DNA: TGTGCCTGGGGCAAGGGGCGCGGCTATGGCTACACCTTC
clone size: many; D gene: -; J gene: TRBJ2-7; V gene: TRBV12-3/TRBV12-4; CDR3 protein: CASSLNRDSYEQYF; CDR3 DNA: TGTGCCAGCAGCTTAAACAGGGACTCCTACGAGCAGTACTTC
clone size: many; D gene: -; J gene: TRBJ2-7; V gene: TRBV10-3; CDR3 protein: CAISEGVGLFYEQYF; CDR3 DNA: TGTGCCATCAGTGAAGGCGTGGGATTATTCTACGAGCAGTACTTC
clone size: -; D gene: TRBD1; J gene: TRBJ1-2; V gene: TRBV5-1; CDR3 protein: CASSLGTGSGNTF; CDR3 DNA: TGCGCCAGCAGCTTGGGGACAGGTTCTGGAAACACCTTC
clone size: many; D gene: -; J gene: TRBJ1-4; V gene: TRBV7-9; CDR3 protein: CASRDGNEKLFF; CDR3 DNA: TGTGCCAGTAGGGACGGTAATGAAAAACTGTTTTTT
clone size: many; D gene: -; J gene: TRBJ2-5; V gene: TRBV20-1; CDR3 protein: CSAGTAMIQYF; CDR3 DNA: TGCAGTGCTGGCACCGCAATGATCCAGTACTTC
clone size: many; D gene: -; J gene: TRBJ2-2; V gene: TRBV5-1; CDR3 protein: CASTGREDGELFF; CDR3 DNA: TGCGCCAGCACTGGCAGGGAAGACGGGGAGCTGTTTTTT
clone size: few; D gene: TRBD1; J gene: TRBJ1-6; V gene: TRBV11-3; CDR3 protein: CASSQAPQQGGNSPLHF; CDR3 DNA: TGCGCCAGCAGCCAAGCCCCCCAACAGGGGGGTAATTCACCCCTCCACTTT
clone size: many; D gene: TRBD2; J gene: TRBJ2-5; V gene: TRBV7-9; CDR3 protein: CASSWGGLAGQETQYF; CDR3 DNA: TGTGCCAGCAGCTGGGGGGGACTAGCGGGACAAGAGACCCAGTACTTC
clone size: -; D gene: -; J gene: TRBJ1-5; V gene: TRBV10-3; CDR3 protein: CAISDQGNQPQHF; CDR3 DNA: TGTGCCATCAGTGATCAAGGAAATCAGCCCCAGCATTTT
clone size: -; D gene: -; J gene: TRBJ1-1; V gene: TRBV29-1; CDR3 protein: CSVEDVDREAFF; CDR3 DNA: TGCAGCGTTGAAGATGTGGACAGAGAAGCTTTCTTT
clone size: few; D gene: TRBD1; J gene: TRBJ2-2; V gene: TRBV12-3/TRBV12-4; CDR3 protein: CASTTGGLGELFF; CDR3 DNA: TGTGCCAGCACTACAGGGGGTCTAGGGGAGCTGTTTTTT
clone size: many; D gene: -; J gene: TRBJ2-2; V gene: TRBV7-2; CDR3 protein: CASSLWAAGTGELFF; CDR3 DNA: TGTGCCAGCAGCCTCTGGGCCGCGGGCACCGGGGAGCTGTTTTTT
clone size: many; D gene: -; J gene: TRBJ2-7; V gene: TRBV11-2; CDR3 protein: CASSLGARQYF; CDR3 DNA: TGTGCCAGCAGTCTCGGGGCTCGTCAGTACTTC
clone size: once; D gene: -; J gene: TRBJ1-1; V gene: TRBV14; CDR3 protein: CASSPGVTGANTEAFF; CDR3 DNA: TGTGCCAGCAGCCCGGGGGTAACCGGGGCGAACACTGAAGCTTTCTTT
clone size: -; D gene: -; J gene: TRBJ1-6; V gene: TRBV20-1; CDR3 protein: CSARDGAFYNSPLHF; CDR3 DNA: TGCAGTGCGAGGGACGGAGCCTTCTATAATTCACCCCTCCACTTT
clone size: -; D gene: -; J gene: TRBJ1-3; V gene: TRBV7-9; CDR3 protein: CASSRQNSGNTIYF; CDR3 DNA: TGTGCCAGCAGCAGACAGAACTCTGGAAACACCATATATTTT
clone size: -; D gene: -; J gene: TRBJ1-1; V gene: TRBV29-1; CDR3 protein: CSVAHQGHLNTEAFF; CDR3 DNA: TGCAGCGTTGCACATCAGGGACACCTGAACACTGAAGCTTTCTTT